These T cell receptor beta chains were read from a single sample in a study of post-analysis software for immune sequencing data. From the PCR reads, TCRdb called clonotypes with MiXCR, one entry per CDR3 protein. The sample has about 820,000 distinct CDR3 sequences; about 50% are singletons. Sequenced: blood. The origin of the receptors is a girl aged 5-17 years with multiple sclerosis. The CDR3 runs from the conserved cysteine through the conserved F or W. Each record gives: D gene, J gene, V gene, clone size, CDR3 DNA, CDR3 protein. The D gene is left open where the match is weak. Clone size, where shown, is once, few, many, or a class for clones that have expanded.

>-|TRBJ2-1|TRBV4-2|-
TGTGCCAGCAGCCAAGATTTTGTGAAGGGGGGGGACGCTGAGCAGTTCTTC
CASSQDFVKGGDAEQFF
>-|TRBJ1-2|TRBV30|few
TGTGCCTGGAGTCCCGGCAGGGACGGCTACACCTTC
CAWSPGRDGYTF
>TRBD1|TRBJ2-1|TRBV9|-
TGTGCCAGCAGCGAAGGGACAGAGAGTTACAATGAGCAGTTCTTC
CASSEGTESYNEQFF
>TRBD1|TRBJ2-7|TRBV5-1|-
TGCGCCAGCAGCTTGGGTCGGGGTGAGGGGGCGCGGAACGAGCAGTACTTC
CASSLGRGEGARNEQYF
>-|TRBJ1-2|TRBV27|few
TGTGCCAGCAGTCCACGAGGGGGGCTGAACTATGGCTACACCTTC
CASSPRGGLNYGYTF
>-|TRBJ2-1|TRBV14|-
TGTGCCAGCAGCCAAGACACAGCGCTTAAGGAGCAGTTCTTC
CASSQDTALKEQFF
>TRBD1|TRBJ2-3|TRBV5-6|once
TGTGCCAGCAGGGGGACAGGGGCGGGAGATACGCAGTATTTT
CASRGTGAGDTQYF
>-|TRBJ2-4|TRBV21-1|-
TGTGCCAGCAGCAGATGGCAGGGGGTAGCCAAAAACATTCAGTACTTC
CASSRWQGVAKNIQYF
>-|TRBJ2-7|TRBV6-1|-
TGTGCCAGCAGTGAAATAGGATCCGGCTACGAGCAGTACTTC
CASSEIGSGYEQYF
>-|TRBJ2-7|TRBV10-1|-
TGCGCCGGCAGTGGGTACAAGAGCTCCTACGAGCAGTACTTC
CAGSGYKSSYEQYF